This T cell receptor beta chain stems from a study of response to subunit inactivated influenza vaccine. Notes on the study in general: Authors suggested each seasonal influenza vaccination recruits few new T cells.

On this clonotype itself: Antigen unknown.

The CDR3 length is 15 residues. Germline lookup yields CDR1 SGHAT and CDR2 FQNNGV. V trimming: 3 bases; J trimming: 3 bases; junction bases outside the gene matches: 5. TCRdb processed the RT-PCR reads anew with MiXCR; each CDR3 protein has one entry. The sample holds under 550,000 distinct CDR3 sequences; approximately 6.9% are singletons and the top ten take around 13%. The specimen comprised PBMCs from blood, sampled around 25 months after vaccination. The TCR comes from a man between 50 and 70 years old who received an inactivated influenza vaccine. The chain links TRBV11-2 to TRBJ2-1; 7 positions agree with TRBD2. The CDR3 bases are TGTGCCAGCAGCTTGGCGCTAGCGGACTACAATGAGCAGTTCTTC. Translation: CASSLALADYNEQFF. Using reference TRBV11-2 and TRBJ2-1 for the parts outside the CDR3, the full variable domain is EAGVAQSPRYKIIEKRQSVAFWCNPISGHATLYWYQQILGQGPKLLIQFQNNGVVDDSQLPKDRFSAERLKGVDSTLKIQPAKLEDSAVYLCASSLALADYNEQFFGPGTRLTVL.